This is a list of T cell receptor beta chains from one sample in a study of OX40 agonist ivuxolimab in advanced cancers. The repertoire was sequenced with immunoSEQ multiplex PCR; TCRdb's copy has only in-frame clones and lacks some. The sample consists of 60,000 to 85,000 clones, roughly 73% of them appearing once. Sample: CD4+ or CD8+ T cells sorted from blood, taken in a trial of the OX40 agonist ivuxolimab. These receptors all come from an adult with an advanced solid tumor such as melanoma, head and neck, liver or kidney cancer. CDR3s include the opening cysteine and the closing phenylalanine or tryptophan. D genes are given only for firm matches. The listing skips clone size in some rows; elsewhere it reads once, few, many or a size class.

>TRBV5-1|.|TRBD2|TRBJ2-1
TGCGCCAGCAGACGACTAGCGGGAGTCTCCTACAATGAGCAGTTCTTC
CASRRLAGVSYNEQFF
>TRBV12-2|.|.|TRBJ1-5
TGTGCAAGTCGCTTAACCTTGGTTTTGTTTGGGGCTCAGCCCCAGCATTTT
CASRLTLVLFGAQPQHF
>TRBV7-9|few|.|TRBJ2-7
TGTGCCAGCAGCCTAGAGAATAGGGGTTACGAGCAGTACTTC
CASSLENRGYEQYF
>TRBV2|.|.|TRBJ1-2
TGTGCCAGCAGTGCCGGGGGGATCACTAACTATGGCTACACCTTC
CASSAGGITNYGYTF
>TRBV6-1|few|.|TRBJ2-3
TGTGCCAGCAGTGACGCCGGGCAGGGCTCAGATACGCAGTATTTT
CASSDAGQGSDTQYF
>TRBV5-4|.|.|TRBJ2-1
TGTGCCAGCAGCTTGGGTCCTGAAGCCTACAATGAGCAGTTCTTC
CASSLGPEAYNEQFF
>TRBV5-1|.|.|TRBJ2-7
TGCGCCAGCAGCTTGGGCGCCTACGAGCAGTACTTC
CASSLGAYEQYF
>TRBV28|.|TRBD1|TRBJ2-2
TGTGCCAGCAATAGGGCAGGGGGCGACCCCGGGGAGCTGTTTTTT
CASNRAGGDPGELFF
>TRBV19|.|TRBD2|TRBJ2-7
TGTGCCACGGCCTGGACTAGCGGGAGGGTCTACGAGCAGTACTTC
CATAWTSGRVYEQYF
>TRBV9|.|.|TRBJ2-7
TGTGCCAGCAGCGTCGGGACCTCAAGGGAGGAGCAGTACTTC
CASSVGTSREEQYF
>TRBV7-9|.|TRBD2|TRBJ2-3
TGTGCCAGCAGCTTACTGGCGGGGGGCACAGATACGCAGTATTTT
CASSLLAGGTDTQYF
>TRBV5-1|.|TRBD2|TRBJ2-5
TGCGCCAGCAGCTTGGCCGTTACTAGCGGTCAAGAGACCCAGTACTTC
CASSLAVTSGQETQYF
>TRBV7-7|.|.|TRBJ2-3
TGTGCTAGCAGCCGGGACATAGACCCCACAGATACGCAGTATTTT
CASSRDIDPTDTQYF
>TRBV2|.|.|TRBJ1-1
TGTGCCAGCAGTGTAACCGGGACATGGGGAGGGACTGAAGCTTTCTTT
CASSVTGTWGGTEAFF
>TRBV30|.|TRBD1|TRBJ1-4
TGTGCCGCCCTGGGACAGAGATTAGCAACTAATGAAAAACTGTTTTTT
CAALGQRLATNEKLFF
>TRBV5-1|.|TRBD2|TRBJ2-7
TGCGCCAGCAGCTTGGCCACCTCTAGCGGGAGGACCTCCTACGAGCAGTACTTC
CASSLATSSGRTSYEQYF
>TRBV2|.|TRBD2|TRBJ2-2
TGTGCCAGCAGTGTATACGCGGGGGACACCGGGGAGCTGTTTTTT
CASSVYAGDTGELFF
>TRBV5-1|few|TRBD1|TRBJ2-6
TGCGCCAGCCTCCCCCATGGACAGGGGGCGTCTGGGGCCAACGTCCTGACTTTC
CASLPHGQGASGANVLTF
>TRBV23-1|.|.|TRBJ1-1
TGCGCCAGCACGACAAACATTAGACAGGCTAACACTGAAGCTTTCTTT
CASTTNIRQANTEAFF
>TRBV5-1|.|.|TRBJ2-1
TGCGCCAGCAGCTTGGGTCCGGGTCGGTCCTACAATGAGCAGTTCTTC
CASSLGPGRSYNEQFF
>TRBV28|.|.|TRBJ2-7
TGTGCCAGCAGTTTTTCGTTCGCGAGGAGGGTGTTACGCGAGCAGTACTTC
CASSFSFARRVLREQYF
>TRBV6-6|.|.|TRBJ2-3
TGTGCCAGCAAGAGGAATGGAGACACAGATACGCAGTATTTT
CASKRNGDTDTQYF
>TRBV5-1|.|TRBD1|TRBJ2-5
TGCGCCAGCAGCTTGGGGGACAGGGGAGGGGAGACCCAGTACTTC
CASSLGDRGGETQYF
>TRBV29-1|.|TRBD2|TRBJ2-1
TGCAGCGGTAGCGGGATCGGAGCCAATGAGCAGTTCTTC
CSGSGIGANEQFF
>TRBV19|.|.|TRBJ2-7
TGTGCCAGTTCAAGGACAGAGGGAAACGAGCAGTACTTC
CASSRTEGNEQYF
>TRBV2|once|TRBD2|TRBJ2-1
TGTGCCAGCAGCGCCGGGACTAGCGGGGGGAGCGAGCAGTTCTTC
CASSAGTSGGSEQFF
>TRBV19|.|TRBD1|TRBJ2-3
TGTGCCAGTAGGGACGACAGGGGCACAGATACGCAGTATTTT
CASRDDRGTDTQYF
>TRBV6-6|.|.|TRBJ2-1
TGTGCCAGCAAGACGGGGGATGAGCAGTTCTTC
CASKTGDEQFF
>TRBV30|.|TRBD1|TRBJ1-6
TGTGCCTGGAGGGACAGGGGAGGGGGAAGCTCCTATAATTCACCCCTCCACTTT
CAWRDRGGGSSYNSPLHF
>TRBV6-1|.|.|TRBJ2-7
TGTGCCAGCAGGGGCGGGACCTTCTCCTACGAGCAGTACTTC
CASRGGTFSYEQYF
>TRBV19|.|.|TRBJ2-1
TGTGCCAGTACCCTCGACAGGGAGGACAATGAGCAGTTCTTC
CASTLDREDNEQFF
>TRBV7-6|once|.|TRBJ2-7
TGTGCCAGCAGTGCTAATAGCGGAAGCTACGAGCAGTACTTC
CASSANSGSYEQYF
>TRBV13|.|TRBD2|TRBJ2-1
TGTGCCAGCAGCTTAGGGCGGGGGGTCTACAATGAGCAGTTCTTC
CASSLGRGVYNEQFF
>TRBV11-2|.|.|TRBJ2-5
TGTGCCAGCAGCTTAGTCCAGGGGCTGGCAGAGACCCAGTACTTC
CASSLVQGLAETQYF
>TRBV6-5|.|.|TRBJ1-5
TGTGCCAGCAGTCTGAGGCACAGTAGCAATCAGCCCCAGCATTTT
CASSLRHSSNQPQHF
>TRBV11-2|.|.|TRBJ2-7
TGTGCCAGCAGCTCCAACTTTCCTTACGAGCAGTACTTC
CASSSNFPYEQYF
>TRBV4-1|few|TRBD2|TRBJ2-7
TGCGCCAGCAGCCAAGATCGGCTAGCGGGAGACAACGAGCAGTACTTC
CASSQDRLAGDNEQYF
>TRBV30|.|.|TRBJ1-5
TGTGCCTGGCATAAAGGTACATATAGCAATCAGCCCCAGCATTTT
CAWHKGTYSNQPQHF
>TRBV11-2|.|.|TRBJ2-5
TGTGCCAGCAGCCCTTGGAGGGGGGAGGGGGAGACCCAGTACTTC
CASSPWRGEGETQYF
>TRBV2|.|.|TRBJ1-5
TGTGCCAGCAGTCGGACCACAGGAGACTATAGCAATCAGCCCCAGCATTTT
CASSRTTGDYSNQPQHF
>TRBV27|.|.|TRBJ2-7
TGTGCCCCTGTCGCGTCCTACGAGCAGTACTTC
CAPVASYEQYF
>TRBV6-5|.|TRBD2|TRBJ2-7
TGTGCCAGCAGTATAGCGGGGGCCTACGAGCAGTACTTC
CASSIAGAYEQYF
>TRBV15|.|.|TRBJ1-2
TGTGCCACCAGCAGAGGACGAGTGGGGTATGGCTACACCTTC
CATSRGRVGYGYTF
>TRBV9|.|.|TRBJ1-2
TGTGCCAGCAGCGTAGAGGGAAACTATGGCTACACCTTC
CASSVEGNYGYTF
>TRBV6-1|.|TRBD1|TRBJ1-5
TGTGCCAGCAAGATTACAGGGGGAGGACAGCCCCAGCATTTT
CASKITGGGQPQHF
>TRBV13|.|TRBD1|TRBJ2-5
TGTGCCAGCAGCCCCCTTCTACAGGGGGGTAAGGGAGAGACCCAGTACTTC
CASSPLLQGGKGETQYF
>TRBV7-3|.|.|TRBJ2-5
TGTGCCAGCAGGCTAGGGGGGGCGCCCGGAGAGACCCAGTACTTC
CASRLGGAPGETQYF
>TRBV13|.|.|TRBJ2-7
TGTGCCAGCAGCTTTCGTTTATTACCCGAGCAGTACTTC
CASSFRLLPEQYF
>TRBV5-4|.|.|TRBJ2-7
TGTGCCAGCAGCTCTTCCTACGAGCAGTACTTC
CASSSSYEQYF
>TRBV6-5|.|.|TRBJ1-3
TGTGCCAGCAGTTACTTTGGGGGGGCTGGAAACACCATATATTTT
CASSYFGGAGNTIYF
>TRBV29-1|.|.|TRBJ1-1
TGCAGCGTTGAACTACGATGGGAATGGGGGGCGAACACTGAAGCTTTCTTT
CSVELRWEWGANTEAFF
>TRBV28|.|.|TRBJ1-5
TGTGCCAGCAGCGCAGGGAACCTATACCAGCATTTT
CASSAGNLYQHF
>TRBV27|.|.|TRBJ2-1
TGTGCCAGCAGTTTTTTCGCTTCCTACAATGAGCAGTTCTTC
CASSFFASYNEQFF
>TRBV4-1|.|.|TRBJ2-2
TGCGCCAGCAGCCGCTACACAGGGACCGGCGGGGAGCTGTTTTTT
CASSRYTGTGGELFF